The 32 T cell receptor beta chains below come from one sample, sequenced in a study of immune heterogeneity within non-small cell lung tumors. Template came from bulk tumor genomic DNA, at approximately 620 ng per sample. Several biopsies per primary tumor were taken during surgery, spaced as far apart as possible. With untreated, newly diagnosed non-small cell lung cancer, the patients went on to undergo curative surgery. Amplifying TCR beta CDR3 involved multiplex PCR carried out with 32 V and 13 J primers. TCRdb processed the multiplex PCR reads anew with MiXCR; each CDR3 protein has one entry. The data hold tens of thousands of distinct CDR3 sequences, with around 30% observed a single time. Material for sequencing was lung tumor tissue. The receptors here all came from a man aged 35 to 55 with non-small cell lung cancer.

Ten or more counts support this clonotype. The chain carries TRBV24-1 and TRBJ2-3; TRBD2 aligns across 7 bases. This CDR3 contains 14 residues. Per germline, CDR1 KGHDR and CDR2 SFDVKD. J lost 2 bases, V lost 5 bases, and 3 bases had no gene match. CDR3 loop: CATSGLADTDTQYF. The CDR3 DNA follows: TGTGCCACCAGTGGCCTAGCGGACACAGATACGCAGTATTTT.

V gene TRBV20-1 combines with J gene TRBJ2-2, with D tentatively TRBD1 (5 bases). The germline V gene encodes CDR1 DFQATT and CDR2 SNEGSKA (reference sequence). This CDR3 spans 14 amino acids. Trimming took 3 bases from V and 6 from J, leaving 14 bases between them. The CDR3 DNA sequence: TGCAGTGCTAGGGACATAGTACGTTCCGGGGAGCTGTTTTTT. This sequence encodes CSARDIVRSGELFF.

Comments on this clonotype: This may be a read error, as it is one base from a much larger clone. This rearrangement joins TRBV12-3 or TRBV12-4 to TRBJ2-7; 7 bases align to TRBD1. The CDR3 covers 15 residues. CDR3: CASSPVTGNSGEKYF. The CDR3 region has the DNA TGTGCCAGCAGTCCAGTGACAGGGAATTCAGGCGAGAAGTACTTC.

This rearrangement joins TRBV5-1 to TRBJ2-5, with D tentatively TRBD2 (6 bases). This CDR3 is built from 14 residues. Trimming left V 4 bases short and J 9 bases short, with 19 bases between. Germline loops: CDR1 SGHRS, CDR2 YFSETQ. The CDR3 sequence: CASSPGVGREPQYF. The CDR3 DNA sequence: TGCGCCAGCAGCCCAGGAGTTGGTCGGGAGCCCCAGTACTTC.

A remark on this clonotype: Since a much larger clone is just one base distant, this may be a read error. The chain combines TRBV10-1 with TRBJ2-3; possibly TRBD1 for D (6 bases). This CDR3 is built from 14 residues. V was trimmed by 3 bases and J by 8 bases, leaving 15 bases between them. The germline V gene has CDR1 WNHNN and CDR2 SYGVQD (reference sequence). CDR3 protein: CASSENRVAVTQYF. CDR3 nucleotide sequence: TGCGCCAGCAGTGAAAACAGGGTGGCGGTTACGCAGTATTTT.

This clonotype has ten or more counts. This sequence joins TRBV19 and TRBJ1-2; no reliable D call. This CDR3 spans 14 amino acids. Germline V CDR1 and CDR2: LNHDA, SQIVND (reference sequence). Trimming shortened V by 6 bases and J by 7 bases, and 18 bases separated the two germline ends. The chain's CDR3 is CASRPDGRLGGYTF. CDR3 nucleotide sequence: TGTGCCAGTAGACCTGATGGCAGGTTGGGTGGCTACACCTTC.

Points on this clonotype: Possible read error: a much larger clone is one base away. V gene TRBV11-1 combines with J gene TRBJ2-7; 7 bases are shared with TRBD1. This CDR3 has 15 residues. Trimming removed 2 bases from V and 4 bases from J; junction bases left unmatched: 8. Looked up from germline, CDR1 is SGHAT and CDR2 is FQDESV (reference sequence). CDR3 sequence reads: CASSLHGQASYEQYF. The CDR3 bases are TGTGCCAGCAGCTTACACGGACAGGCCTCGTACGAGCAGTACTTC.

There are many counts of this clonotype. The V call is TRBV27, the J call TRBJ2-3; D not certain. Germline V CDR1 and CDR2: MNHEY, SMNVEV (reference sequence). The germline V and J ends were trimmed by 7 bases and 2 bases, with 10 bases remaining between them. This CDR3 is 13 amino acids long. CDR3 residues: CASTEQFTDTQYF. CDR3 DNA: TGTGCCAGCACTGAGCAGTTCACAGATACGCAGTATTTT.

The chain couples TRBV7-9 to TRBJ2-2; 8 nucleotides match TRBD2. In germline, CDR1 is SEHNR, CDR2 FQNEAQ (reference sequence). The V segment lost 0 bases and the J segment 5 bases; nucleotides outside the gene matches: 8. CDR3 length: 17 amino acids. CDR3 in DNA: TGTGCCAGCAGCTTAGCGTTAAGCGGGAGCGAAACCGGGGAGCTGTTTTTT. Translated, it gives CASSLALSGSETGELFF.

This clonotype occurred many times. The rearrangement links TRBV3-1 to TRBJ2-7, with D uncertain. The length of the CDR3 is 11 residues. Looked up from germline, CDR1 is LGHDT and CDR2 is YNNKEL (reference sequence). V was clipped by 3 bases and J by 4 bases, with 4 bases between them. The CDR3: CASSQLYEQYF. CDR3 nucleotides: TGTGCCAGCAGCCAGCTTTACGAGCAGTACTTC.

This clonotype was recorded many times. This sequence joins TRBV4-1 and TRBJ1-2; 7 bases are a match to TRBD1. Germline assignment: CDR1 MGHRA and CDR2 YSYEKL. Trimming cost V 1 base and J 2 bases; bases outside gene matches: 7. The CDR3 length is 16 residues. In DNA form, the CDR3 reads TGCGCCAGCAGCCAAGCGCCGACAGGGTCCAACTATGGCTACACCTTC. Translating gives CASSQAPTGSNYGYTF.

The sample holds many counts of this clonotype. The CDR3 protein is CAISDAGTGGTEAFF. Written as DNA, the CDR3 is TGTGCCATCAGTGACGCCGGGACAGGGGGCACTGAAGCTTTCTTT. V gene TRBV10-3 combines with J gene TRBJ1-1; TRBD1 matches 11 bases. The CDR3 consists of 15 residues. V dropped 3 bases and J dropped 4; count of bases not matched to a gene: 4. CDR1 and CDR2 from the germline V gene are ENHRY and SYGVKD.

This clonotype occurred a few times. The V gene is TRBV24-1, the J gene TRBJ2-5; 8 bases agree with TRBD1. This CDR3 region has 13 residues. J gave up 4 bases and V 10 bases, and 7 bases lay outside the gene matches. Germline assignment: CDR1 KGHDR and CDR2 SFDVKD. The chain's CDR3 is CATGTGVLETQYF. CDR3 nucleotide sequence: TGTGCCACGGGGACAGGTGTTTTAGAGACCCAGTACTTC.

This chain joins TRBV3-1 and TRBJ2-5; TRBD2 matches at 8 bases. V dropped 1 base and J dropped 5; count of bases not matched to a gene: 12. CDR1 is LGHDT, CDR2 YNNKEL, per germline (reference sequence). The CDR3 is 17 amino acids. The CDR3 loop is CASSQVVGSGNGETQYF. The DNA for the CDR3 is TGTGCCAGCAGCCAAGTCGTCGGTAGCGGGAATGGGGAGACCCAGTACTTC.

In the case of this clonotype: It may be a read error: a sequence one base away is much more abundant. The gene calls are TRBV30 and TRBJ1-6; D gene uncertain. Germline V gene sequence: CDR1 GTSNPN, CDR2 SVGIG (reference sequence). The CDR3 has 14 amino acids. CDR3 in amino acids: CALSVAGGLSPLHF. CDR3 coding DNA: TGTGCCTTGAGTGTAGCAGGAGGACTTTCACCCCTCCACTTT.

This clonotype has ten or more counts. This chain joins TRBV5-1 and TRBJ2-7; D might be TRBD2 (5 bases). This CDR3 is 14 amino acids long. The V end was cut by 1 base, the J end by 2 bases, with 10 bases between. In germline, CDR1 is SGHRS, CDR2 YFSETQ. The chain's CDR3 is CASSLTPGTYEQYF. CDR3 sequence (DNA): TGCGCCAGCAGCTTGACACCGGGGACCTACGAGCAGTACTTC.

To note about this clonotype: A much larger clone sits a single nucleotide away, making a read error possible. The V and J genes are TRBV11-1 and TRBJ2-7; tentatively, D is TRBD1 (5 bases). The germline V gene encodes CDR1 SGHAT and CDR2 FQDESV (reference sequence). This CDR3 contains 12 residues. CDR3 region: CSSSPGTYEQYF. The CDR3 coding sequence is TGTTCCAGCAGTCCAGGGACCTACGAGCAGTACTTC. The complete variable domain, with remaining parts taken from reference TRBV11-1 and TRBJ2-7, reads EAEVAQSPRYKITEKSQAVAFWCDPISGHATLYWYRQILGQGPELLVQFQDESVVDDSQLPKDRFSAERLKGVDSTLKIQPAELGDSAMYLCSSSPGTYEQYFGPGTRLTVT.

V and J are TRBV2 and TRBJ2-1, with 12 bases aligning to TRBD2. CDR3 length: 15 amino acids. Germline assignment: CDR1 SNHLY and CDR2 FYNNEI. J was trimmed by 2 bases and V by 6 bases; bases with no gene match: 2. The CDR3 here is CASRRLAGAYNEQFF. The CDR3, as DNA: TGTGCCAGCAGGAGACTAGCGGGAGCCTACAATGAGCAGTTCTTC.

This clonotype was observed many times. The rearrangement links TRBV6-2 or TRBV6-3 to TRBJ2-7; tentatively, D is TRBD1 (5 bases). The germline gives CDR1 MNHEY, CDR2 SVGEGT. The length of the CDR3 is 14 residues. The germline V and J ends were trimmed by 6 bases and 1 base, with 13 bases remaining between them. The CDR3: CASSSMTESYEQYF. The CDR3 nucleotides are TGTGCCAGCAGCTCAATGACAGAATCCTACGAGCAGTACTTC.

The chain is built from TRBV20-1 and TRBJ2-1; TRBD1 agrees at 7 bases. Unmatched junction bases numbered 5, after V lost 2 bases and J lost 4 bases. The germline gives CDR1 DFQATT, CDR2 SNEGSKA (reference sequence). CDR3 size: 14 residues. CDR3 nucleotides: TGCAGTGCTAGATCCCCACAGGGGTACAATGAGCAGTTCTTC. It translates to CSARSPQGYNEQFF.

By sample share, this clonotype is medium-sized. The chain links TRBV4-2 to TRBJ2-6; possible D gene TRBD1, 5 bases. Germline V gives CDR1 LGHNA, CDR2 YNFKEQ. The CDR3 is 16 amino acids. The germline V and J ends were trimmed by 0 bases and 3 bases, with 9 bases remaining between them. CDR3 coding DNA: TGTGCCAGCAGCCAAGAAGGGGTTGGTGGGGCCAACGTCCTGACTTTC. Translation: CASSQEGVGGANVLTF.

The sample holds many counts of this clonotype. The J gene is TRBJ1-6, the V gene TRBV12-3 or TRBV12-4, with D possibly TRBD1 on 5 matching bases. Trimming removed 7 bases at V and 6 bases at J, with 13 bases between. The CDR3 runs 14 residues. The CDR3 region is CASNGGSINSPLHF. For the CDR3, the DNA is TGTGCCAGCAATGGGGGGTCGATTAATTCACCCCTCCACTTT.

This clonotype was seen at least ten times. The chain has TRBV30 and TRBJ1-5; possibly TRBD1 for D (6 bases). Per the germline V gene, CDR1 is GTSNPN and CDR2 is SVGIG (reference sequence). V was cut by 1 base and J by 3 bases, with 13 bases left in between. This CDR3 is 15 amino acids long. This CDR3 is CAWSDRVVNNQPQHF. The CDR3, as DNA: TGTGCCTGGAGTGACAGGGTAGTCAACAATCAGCCCCAGCATTTT.

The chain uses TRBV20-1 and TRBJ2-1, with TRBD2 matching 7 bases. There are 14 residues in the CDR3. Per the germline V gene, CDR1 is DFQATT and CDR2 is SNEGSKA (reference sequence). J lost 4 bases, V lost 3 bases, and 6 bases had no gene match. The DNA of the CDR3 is TGCAGTGCTAGGTGGGAGGGACCTTACAATGAGCAGTTCTTC. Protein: CSARWEGPYNEQFF.

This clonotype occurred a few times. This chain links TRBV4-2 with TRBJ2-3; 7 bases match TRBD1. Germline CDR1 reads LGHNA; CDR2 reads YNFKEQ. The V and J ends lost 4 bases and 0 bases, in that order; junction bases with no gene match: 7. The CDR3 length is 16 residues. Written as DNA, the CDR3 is TGTGCCAGCAGCCTAGCCGGGACAGCCAGCACAGATACGCAGTATTTT. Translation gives CASSLAGTASTDTQYF.

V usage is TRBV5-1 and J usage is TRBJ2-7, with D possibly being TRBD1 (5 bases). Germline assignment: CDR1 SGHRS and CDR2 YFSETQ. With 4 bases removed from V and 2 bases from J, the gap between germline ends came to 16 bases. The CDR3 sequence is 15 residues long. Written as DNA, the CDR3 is TGCGCCAGCAGCAGGGGCCAGACAGTTACCTACGAGCAGTACTTC. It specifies CASSRGQTVTYEQYF.

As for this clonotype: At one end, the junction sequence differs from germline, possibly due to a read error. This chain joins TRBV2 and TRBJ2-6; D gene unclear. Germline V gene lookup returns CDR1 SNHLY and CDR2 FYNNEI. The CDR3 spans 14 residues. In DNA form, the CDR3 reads TGTGCCAGCAGTGCAGACTCTTGGGCCAACGTCCTGACTTTC. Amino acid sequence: CASSADSWANVLTF.

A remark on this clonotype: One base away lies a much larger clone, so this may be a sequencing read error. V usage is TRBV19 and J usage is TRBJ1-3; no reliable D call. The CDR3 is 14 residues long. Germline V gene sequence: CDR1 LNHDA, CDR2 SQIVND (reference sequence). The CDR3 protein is CASSRGSSVNTIYF. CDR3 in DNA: TGTGCCAGTAGTAGGGGTAGCTCTGTAAACACCATATATTTT. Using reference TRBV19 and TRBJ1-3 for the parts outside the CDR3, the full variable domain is DGGITQSPKYLFRKEGQNVTLSCEQNLNHDAMYWYRQDPGQGLRLIYYSQIVNDFQKGDIAEGYSVSREKKESFPLTVTSAQKNPTAFYLCASSRGSSVNTIYFGEGSWLTVV.

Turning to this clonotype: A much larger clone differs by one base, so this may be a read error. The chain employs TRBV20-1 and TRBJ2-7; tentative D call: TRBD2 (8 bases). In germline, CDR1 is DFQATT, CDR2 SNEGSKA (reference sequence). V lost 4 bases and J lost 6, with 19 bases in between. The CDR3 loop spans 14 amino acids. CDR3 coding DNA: TGCAGTGCTACAACGGGAGGGGGCATCGGCGAGCAGTACTTC. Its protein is CSATTGGGIGEQYF.

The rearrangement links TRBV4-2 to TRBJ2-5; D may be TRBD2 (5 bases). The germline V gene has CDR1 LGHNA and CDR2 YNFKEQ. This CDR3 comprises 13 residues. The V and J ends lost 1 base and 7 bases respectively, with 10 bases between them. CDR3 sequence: CASSQARSGTQYF. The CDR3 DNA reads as TGTGCCAGCAGCCAAGCCCGGAGCGGGACCCAGTACTTC.

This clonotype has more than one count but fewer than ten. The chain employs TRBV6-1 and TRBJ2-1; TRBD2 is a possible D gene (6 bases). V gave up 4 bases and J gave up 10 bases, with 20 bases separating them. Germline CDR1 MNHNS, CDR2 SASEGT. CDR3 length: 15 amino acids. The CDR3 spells CASSAQGAGYGEQFF. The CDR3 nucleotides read TGTGCCAGCAGTGCCCAGGGTGCGGGGTATGGAGAGCAGTTCTTC.

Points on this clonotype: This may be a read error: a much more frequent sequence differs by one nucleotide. The CDR3 sequence is CASRTLAGAGSDEQFF. DNA for the CDR3: TGTGCCAGCAGAACACTTGCGGGGGCGGGTTCCGATGAGCAGTTCTTC. This sequence joins TRBV27 and TRBJ2-5, with D perhaps TRBD2 (7 bases). TRBJ2-1 explains the end of the DNA better; the J call may be wrong. This CDR3 spans 16 amino acids. CDR1 and CDR2 from the germline V gene are MNHEY and SMNVEV (reference sequence).